This TCR beta chain appears in the sequencing data of a study of cytotoxic CD8 clonotypes in ibrutinib-treated CLL. Regarding the study as a whole: Sample timing was unmatched between remission and later-progressing patients; lymph nodes unstudied. Under treatment, the uncommon public clonotypes either contracted or remained stable.

TCRdb's table, derived via immunoSEQ multiplex PCR, lists solely in-frame clones and lacks some. The sample carries 65,000 to 85,000 clones, roughly 83% recorded once. CDR3 length: 17 residues. CDR1 is LNHDA and CDR2 is SQIVND in the germline V gene (reference sequence). Trimming took 6 bases from V and 2 from J; bases not matched to a gene: 12. With regard to this clone: Antigen unknown.

V usage is TRBV19 and J usage is TRBJ1-1, with TRBD1 identical over 10 bases. This TCR was recovered from a human donor with chronic lymphocytic leukemia. The starting material was PBMCs, obtained after 24 months of ibrutinib treatment. CDR3 in DNA: TGTGCCAGTAGGCCGCCTGCCGGGACAGGGGTTAACACTGAAGCTTTCTTT. Its translation is CASRPPAGTGVNTEAFF.